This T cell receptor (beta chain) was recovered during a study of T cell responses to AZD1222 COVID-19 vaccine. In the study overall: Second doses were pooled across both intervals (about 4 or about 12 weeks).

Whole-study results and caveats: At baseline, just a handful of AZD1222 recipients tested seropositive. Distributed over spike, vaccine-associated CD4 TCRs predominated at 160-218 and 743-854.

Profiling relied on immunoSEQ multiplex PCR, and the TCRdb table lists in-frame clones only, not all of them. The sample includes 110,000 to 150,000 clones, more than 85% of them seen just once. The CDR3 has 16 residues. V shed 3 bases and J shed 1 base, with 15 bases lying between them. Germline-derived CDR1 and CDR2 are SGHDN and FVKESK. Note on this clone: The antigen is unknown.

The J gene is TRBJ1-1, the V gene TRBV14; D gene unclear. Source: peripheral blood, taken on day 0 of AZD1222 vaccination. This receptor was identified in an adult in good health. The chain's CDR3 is CASSQSTGSWNTEAFF. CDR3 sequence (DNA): TGTGCCAGCAGCCAGAGTACGGGGTCGTGGAACACTGAAGCTTTCTTT.